The text below deals with one TCR beta chain. Its antigen is not known. This sample is part of a study of radiation and T cells in renal cell carcinoma. Study-level points and caveats: Dominant CDR3 motifs were more common in irradiated tumors than controls. Top 100 clonotypes averaged about 54% in irradiated versus about 40% in nephrectomy-only tumors.

The treatment was: treatment-naive control, cytoreductive nephrectomy. Control tumors came from treatment-naive patients without prior radiation. Control tumor donors were a few females and around 11 males, median age roughly 52 years. Assay: immunoSEQ multiplex PCR; the TCRdb copy retains only in-frame clones and omits some. This table has roughly 20,000 clones, approximately 59% appearing once. The specimen comprised tumor tissue, sampled from a patient whose treatment was nephrectomy without radiotherapy. This TCR was sampled from a man aged 50 to 60 with renal cell carcinoma.

The CDR3 sequence: CASSLAPRGVVYEQYF. The CDR3, as DNA: TGCGCCAGCAGCCTGGCCCCCAGGGGGGTAGTGTACGAGCAGTACTTC. The rearrangement uses TRBV4-1 and TRBJ2-7; D might be TRBD1 (7 bases). V was shortened by 4 bases and J by 4 bases, with 20 bases between the two germline ends. This CDR3 is built from 16 residues. Germline V lookup: CDR1 MGHRA, CDR2 YSYEKL.